The rows below give T cell receptor beta chains drawn from one sample of a study of T cell repertoires in cytomegalovirus infection. One entry per CDR3 protein, called by TCRdb with MiXCR from the reads. The sample has hundreds of thousands of distinct CDR3 sequences; around a third are singletons. No antigen has been assigned to these receptors. The specimen was cultured PBMCs, collected from culture after CMV antigen stimulation. The receptors derive from a human donor in good health (CMV status not recorded). Some clones in this sample may be carry-over from other donors' samples. The CDR3 runs from the conserved cysteine through the conserved F or W. Fields, in order: D gene, V gene, clone size, J gene, CDR3 DNA, CDR3 protein. The D gene is left open where the match is weak. Some rows mark clone size as missing; the rest say once, few, many or name a class of expanded clone.

D gene: TRBD1; V gene: TRBV12-3/TRBV12-4; clone size: .; J gene: TRBJ1-1; CDR3 DNA: TGTGCCAGCCGGGACAGGAACACTGAAGCTTTCTTT; CDR3 protein: CASRDRNTEAFF
D gene: TRBD1; V gene: TRBV14; clone size: .; J gene: TRBJ2-1; CDR3 DNA: TGTGCCAGCAGAGACCGGGACAGGGTTGAGCAGTTCTTC; CDR3 protein: CASRDRDRVEQFF
D gene: .; V gene: TRBV6-6; clone size: .; J gene: TRBJ1-1; CDR3 DNA: TGTGCCAGCAGTTACTCCGGTAACGGGGGCACTGAAGCTTTCTTT; CDR3 protein: CASSYSGNGGTEAFF
D gene: TRBD2; V gene: TRBV5-5; clone size: .; J gene: TRBJ2-7; CDR3 DNA: TGTGCCAGCAGTGATAGGACTAGAATGATCCACGAGCAGTACTTC; CDR3 protein: CASSDRTRMIHEQYF
D gene: .; V gene: TRBV12-3/TRBV12-4; clone size: few; J gene: TRBJ2-1; CDR3 DNA: TGTGCCAGCAGTACTAGCACGAGCTCCTACAATGAGCAGTTCTTC; CDR3 protein: CASSTSTSSYNEQFF
D gene: .; V gene: TRBV7-2; clone size: once; J gene: TRBJ2-2; CDR3 DNA: TGTGCCAGCAGCCCCTTGTTAGGGGGGGCGGTAGAGCTGTTTTTT; CDR3 protein: CASSPLLGGAVELFF
D gene: .; V gene: TRBV20-1; clone size: few; J gene: TRBJ1-1; CDR3 DNA: TGCAGTGCTACGTTAAGGAACATGAACACTGAAGCTTTCTTT; CDR3 protein: CSATLRNMNTEAFF
D gene: .; V gene: TRBV7-2; clone size: many; J gene: TRBJ2-3; CDR3 DNA: TGTGCCAGCAGCTCCCGACGGAGCACAGATACGCAGTATTTT; CDR3 protein: CASSSRRSTDTQYF
D gene: TRBD1; V gene: TRBV6-1; clone size: .; J gene: TRBJ1-1; CDR3 DNA: TGTGCCAGCAGCCCGGGACAGACTGAAGCTTTCTTT; CDR3 protein: CASSPGQTEAFF
D gene: .; V gene: TRBV6-6; clone size: .; J gene: TRBJ2-7; CDR3 DNA: TGTGCCAGCAGTCCGGGGCAGGGGACCTACTACGAGCAGTACTTC; CDR3 protein: CASSPGQGTYYEQYF
D gene: .; V gene: TRBV28; clone size: few; J gene: TRBJ1-1; CDR3 DNA: TGTGCCAGCAGTTTCAGGGGAATGAACACTGAAGCTTTCTTT; CDR3 protein: CASSFRGMNTEAFF
D gene: .; V gene: TRBV19; clone size: few; J gene: TRBJ2-5; CDR3 DNA: TGTGCCACAAATCCCCGCAGGGGGGGCCAAGAGACCCAGTACTTC; CDR3 protein: CATNPRRGGQETQYF
D gene: TRBD2; V gene: TRBV10-3; clone size: few; J gene: TRBJ2-7; CDR3 DNA: TGTGCCATCGCCGCGGGACTAGGGGCAGAGCAGTACTTC; CDR3 protein: CAIAAGLGAEQYF
D gene: TRBD1; V gene: TRBV12-3/TRBV12-4; clone size: .; J gene: TRBJ1-1; CDR3 DNA: TGTGCCAGCAGTCCGGACAGGGCGGATATGTCTTTCTTT; CDR3 protein: CASSPDRADMSFF
D gene: .; V gene: TRBV20-1; clone size: .; J gene: TRBJ2-5; CDR3 DNA: TGCAGTGCACCATTGAAGTCGGGCGGAGAGACCCAGTACTTC; CDR3 protein: CSAPLKSGGETQYF
D gene: .; V gene: TRBV7-2; clone size: many; J gene: TRBJ2-5; CDR3 DNA: TGTGCCAGCAGGCCGGCCAGGCCCGGGACCCAGTACTTC; CDR3 protein: CASRPARPGTQYF
D gene: .; V gene: TRBV11-2; clone size: .; J gene: TRBJ1-1; CDR3 DNA: TGTGCCAGCAGCTTAGGACAGAAAGAAGCTTTCTTT; CDR3 protein: CASSLGQKEAFF
D gene: .; V gene: TRBV7-6; clone size: .; J gene: TRBJ2-7; CDR3 DNA: TGTGCCAGCAGCTTCGGCAGGGAAGCCGAGCAGTACTTC; CDR3 protein: CASSFGREAEQYF
D gene: .; V gene: TRBV7-6; clone size: .; J gene: TRBJ2-2; CDR3 DNA: TGTGCCAGCAGCTTCCGTAGCGACACCGGGGAGCTGTTTTTT; CDR3 protein: CASSFRSDTGELFF
D gene: .; V gene: TRBV6-1; clone size: few; J gene: TRBJ1-5; CDR3 DNA: TGTGCCAGCAGTGAAGCCCTCCTTTGGGGAGACAATCAGCCCCAGCATTTT; CDR3 protein: CASSEALLWGDNQPQHF
D gene: .; V gene: TRBV5-4; clone size: .; J gene: TRBJ1-4; CDR3 DNA: TGTGCCAGCAGCCCGGACACCTGGGGTAATGAAAAACTGTTTTTT; CDR3 protein: CASSPDTWGNEKLFF
D gene: .; V gene: TRBV28; clone size: .; J gene: TRBJ1-1; CDR3 DNA: TGTGCCAGCAGTCCCCTCTTCGAGGACACTGAAGCTTTCTTT; CDR3 protein: CASSPLFEDTEAFF
D gene: .; V gene: TRBV2; clone size: .; J gene: TRBJ2-7; CDR3 DNA: TGTGCCAGCCTGCGTCAACAGGGCCCCTACGAGCAGTACTTC; CDR3 protein: CASLRQQGPYEQYF